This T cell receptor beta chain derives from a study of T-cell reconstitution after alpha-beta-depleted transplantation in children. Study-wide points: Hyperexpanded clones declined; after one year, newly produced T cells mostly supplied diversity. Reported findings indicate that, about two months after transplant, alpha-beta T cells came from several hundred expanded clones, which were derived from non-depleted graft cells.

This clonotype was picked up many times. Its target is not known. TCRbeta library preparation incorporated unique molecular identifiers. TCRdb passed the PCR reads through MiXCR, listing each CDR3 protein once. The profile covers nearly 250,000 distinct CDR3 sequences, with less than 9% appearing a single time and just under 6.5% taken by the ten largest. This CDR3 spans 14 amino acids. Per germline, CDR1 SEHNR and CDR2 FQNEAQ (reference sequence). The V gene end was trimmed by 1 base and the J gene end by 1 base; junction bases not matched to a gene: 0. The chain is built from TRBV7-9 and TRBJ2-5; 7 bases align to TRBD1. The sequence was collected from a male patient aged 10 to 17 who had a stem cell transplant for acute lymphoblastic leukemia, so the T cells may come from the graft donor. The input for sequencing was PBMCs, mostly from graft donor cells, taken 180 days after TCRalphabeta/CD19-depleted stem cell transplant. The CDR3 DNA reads TGTGCCAGCAGCTTAGAGGGGGCCCAAGAGACCCAGTACTTC. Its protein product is CASSLEGAQETQYF.